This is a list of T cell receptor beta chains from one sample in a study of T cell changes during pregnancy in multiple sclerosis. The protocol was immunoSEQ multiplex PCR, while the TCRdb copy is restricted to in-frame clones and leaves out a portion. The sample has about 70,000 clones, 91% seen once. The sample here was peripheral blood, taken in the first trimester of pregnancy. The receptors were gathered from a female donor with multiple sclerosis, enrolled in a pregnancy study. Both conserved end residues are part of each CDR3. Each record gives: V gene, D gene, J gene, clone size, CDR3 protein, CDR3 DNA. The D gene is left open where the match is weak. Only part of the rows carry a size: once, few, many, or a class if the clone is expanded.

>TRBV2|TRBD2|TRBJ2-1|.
CASSEASSGRPYNEQFF
TGTGCCAGCAGTGAGGCTTCTAGCGGGAGGCCTTACAATGAGCAGTTCTTC
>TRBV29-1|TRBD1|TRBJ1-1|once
CSAGQGSGTEAFF
TGCAGCGCGGGACAGGGATCCGGCACTGAAGCTTTCTTT
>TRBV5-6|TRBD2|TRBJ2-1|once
CASSLGLAGDNEQFF
TGTGCCAGCAGCCTTGGACTAGCGGGGGACAATGAGCAGTTCTTC
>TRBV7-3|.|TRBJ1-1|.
CASSLRQATEAFF
TGTGCCAGCAGCCTCCGACAGGCCACTGAAGCTTTCTTT
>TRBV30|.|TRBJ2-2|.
CAWSGAGTSTGELFF
TGTGCCTGGAGTGGGGCCGGGACAAGCACCGGGGAGCTGTTTTTT
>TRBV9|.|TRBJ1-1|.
CASSVDPGENTEAFF
TGTGCCAGCAGCGTAGATCCGGGGGAGAACACTGAAGCTTTCTTT
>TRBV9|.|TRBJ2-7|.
CASSVGHLAYEQYF
TGTGCCAGCAGCGTAGGGCACCTAGCCTACGAGCAGTACTTC
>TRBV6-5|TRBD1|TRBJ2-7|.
CASRDRDEQYF
TGTGCCAGCAGGGACAGGGACGAGCAGTACTTC
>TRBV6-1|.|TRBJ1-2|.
CASSEPPGIYGYTF
TGTGCCAGCAGTGAACCCCCAGGTATCTATGGCTACACCTTC
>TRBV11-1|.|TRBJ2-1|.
CASSLVSGGSYNEQFF
TGTGCCAGCAGCTTAGTATCTGGAGGCTCCTACAATGAGCAGTTCTTC
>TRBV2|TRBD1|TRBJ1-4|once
CASGDRGLANEKLFF
TGTGCCAGCGGGGACAGGGGGCTAGCTAATGAAAAACTGTTTTTT
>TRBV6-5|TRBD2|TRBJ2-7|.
CASRPPTSGRYEQYF
TGTGCCAGCAGACCCCCGACTAGCGGGAGATACGAGCAGTACTTC
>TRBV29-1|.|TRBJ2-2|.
CSAQGPANTGELFF
TGCAGCGCTCAGGGGCCCGCGAACACCGGGGAGCTGTTTTTT
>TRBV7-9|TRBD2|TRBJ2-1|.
CASSPRTSGRRVFEQFF
TGTGCCAGCAGCCCCCGGACTAGCGGGAGACGTGTGTTTGAGCAGTTCTTC
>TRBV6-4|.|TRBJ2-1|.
CASSEQGFGNEQFF
TGTGCCAGCAGTGAGCAGGGGTTCGGCAATGAGCAGTTCTTC
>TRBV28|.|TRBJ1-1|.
CASTFFALTTEAFF
TGTGCCAGCACTTTCTTCGCCCTGACTACTGAAGCTTTCTTT